This is a list of T cell receptor beta chains from one sample in a study of blood T cell repertoires in COVID-19. Method: immunoSEQ multiplex PCR; TCRdb's copy keeps in-frame clones and lacks some. The profile shows about 45,000 clones, approximately 90% of them singletons. Source material: peripheral blood. The receptor source for this set is a human donor in a cohort sampled during active COVID-19. The conserved cysteine and the conserved F or W are not part of the CDR3 here. D genes are given only for firm matches.

j_call | d_call | cdr3_length | v_call | cdr3_aa
TRBJ2-3 | TRBD2 | 13 | TRBV2 | ASSEGLARADTQY
TRBJ1-5 | - | 12 | TRBV11-2 | ASSRNQGNQPQH
TRBJ1-2 | - | 11 | TRBV13 | ASSRGRGYGYT
TRBJ1-1 | - | 12 | TRBV2 | ASSQDPRYTEAF
TRBJ2-5 | - | 10 | TRBV20-1 | SASSPGETQY
TRBJ2-1 | TRBD2 | 11 | TRBV29-1 | SARLADYNEQF
TRBJ2-7 | TRBD1 | 15 | TRBV15 | ATSRGWTGQGAYEQY
TRBJ2-6 | - | 13 | TRBV9 | ASSVRVEGANVLT
TRBJ1-1 | TRBD1 | 13 | TRBV7-2 | ASSLVGAGGTEAF
TRBJ1-2 | - | 11 | TRBV2 | ASSEGQSYGYT
TRBJ2-4 | - | 14 | TRBV4-1 | ASSQEGSLAKNIQY
TRBJ2-5 | - | 11 | TRBV7-6 | ASSLTHQETQY
TRBJ2-5 | - | 12 | TRBV5-1 | ASGRQALRETQY
TRBJ2-3 | - | 11 | TRBV4-3 | ASSQDMAYTQY
TRBJ2-3 | - | 10 | TRBV3-1/TRBV3-2 | ASSLYTDTQY
TRBJ2-5 | - | 10 | TRBV30 | AWSSYQETQY
TRBJ2-1 | TRBD2 | 13 | TRBV7-9 | ASSLGLAGVGEQF
TRBJ1-2 | - | 12 | TRBV5-5 | ASSLSTSNYGYT
TRBJ2-7 | - | 11 | TRBV7-6 | ASSFRGTDEQY
TRBJ1-1 | - | 13 | TRBV15 | ATSDPRRENTEAF
TRBJ1-2 | - | 10 | TRBV6-2/TRBV6-3 | ASSYGHYGYT
TRBJ1-3 | TRBD1 | 12 | TRBV6-4 | ASSPTGEGNTIY
TRBJ2-3 | TRBD1 | 16 | TRBV19 | ASSPIPQGLSRTDTQY
TRBJ2-5 | - | 12 | TRBV7-9 | ASSSLHSQETQY
TRBJ1-2 | TRBD1 | 10 | TRBV12-3/TRBV12-4 | ASTQGWTGFA
TRBJ2-1 | - | 13 | TRBV4-1 | ASSLEGQLGNEQF
TRBJ2-7 | TRBD2 | 12 | TRBV10-1 | ASSAGTSHYEQY
TRBJ2-3 | TRBD1 | 13 | TRBV30 | AGGRLGQPTDTQY
TRBJ2-1 | - | 11 | TRBV11-3 | ASSLAGYNEQF
TRBJ2-7 | TRBD1 | 12 | TRBV14 | ASSTRQGTYEQY
TRBJ1-1 | - | 6 | TRBV24-1 | ATGTFF
TRBJ1-1 | - | 11 | TRBV7-2 | ASSNSVRTEAF
TRBJ1-2 | - | 13 | TRBV7-9 | ASSKGDTTFYGYT
TRBJ1-6 | TRBD1 | 17 | TRBV4-1 | ASSQGTGYRRLGSSPLH
TRBJ1-1 | - | 11 | TRBV4-2 | ASARDINTEAF
TRBJ2-5 | - | 13 | TRBV4-3 | ASSQDDRQGETQY
TRBJ2-2 | TRBD2 | 11 | TRBV5-1 | ASSYAGAGELF
TRBJ2-5 | TRBD2 | 13 | TRBV7-9 | ASSLGTGGRETQY
TRBJ1-2 | TRBD1 | 12 | TRBV6-5 | ASRSIGQDYGYT
TRBJ2-3 | TRBD2 | 13 | TRBV5-1 | ASTQLAAGADTQY
TRBJ2-7 | - | 12 | TRBV7-8 | ASSLRRGPYEQY
TRBJ2-7 | TRBD1 | 13 | TRBV27 | ASSLGGQGGGEQY
TRBJ2-1 | - | 12 | TRBV29-1 | SVESRGAGNEQF
TRBJ2-2 | - | 14 | TRBV5-1 | ASSLGLGADTGELF
TRBJ1-1 | - | 13 | TRBV13 | ASSLVEGLNTEAF
TRBJ2-1 | TRBD2 | 13 | TRBV9 | ASSSRTSGSHEQF
TRBJ2-2 | TRBD2 | 15 | TRBV7-9 | ASSLGSSGRETGELF
TRBJ2-1 | TRBD2 | 12 | TRBV7-9 | ASSAAGRELEQF
TRBJ2-1 | TRBD1 | 14 | TRBV19 | ASSEAGTGKSNEQF